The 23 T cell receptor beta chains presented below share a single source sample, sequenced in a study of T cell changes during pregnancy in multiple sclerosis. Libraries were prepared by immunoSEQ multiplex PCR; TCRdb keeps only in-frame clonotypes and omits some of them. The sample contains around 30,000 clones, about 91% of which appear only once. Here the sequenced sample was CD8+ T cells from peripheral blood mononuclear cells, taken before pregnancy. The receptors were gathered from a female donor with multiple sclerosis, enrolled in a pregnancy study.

As DNA, the CDR3 is TGTGCCAGCAGCTCTCCGGGACAGCTTTATGGCTACACCTTC. Encoded protein: CASSSPGQLYGYTF. The gene calls are TRBV11-2 and TRBJ1-2; the match to TRBD1 covers 7 bases. Unmatched junction bases numbered 7, after V lost 4 bases and J lost 5 bases. The germline V gene has CDR1 SGHAT and CDR2 FQNNGV. The CDR3 has 14 residues. Full variable domain (missing parts from reference TRBV11-2 and TRBJ1-2): EAGVAQSPRYKIIEKRQSVAFWCNPISGHATLYWYQQILGQGPKLLIQFQNNGVVDDSQLPKDRFSAERLKGVDSTLKIQPAKLEDSAVYLCASSSPGQLYGYTFGSGTRLTVV.

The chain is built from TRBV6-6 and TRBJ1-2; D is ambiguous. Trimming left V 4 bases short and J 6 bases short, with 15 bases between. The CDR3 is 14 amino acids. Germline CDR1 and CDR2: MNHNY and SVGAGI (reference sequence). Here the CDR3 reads CASSSHSPFDGYTF. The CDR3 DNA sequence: TGTGCCAGCAGTTCGCACAGCCCATTTGATGGCTACACCTTC.

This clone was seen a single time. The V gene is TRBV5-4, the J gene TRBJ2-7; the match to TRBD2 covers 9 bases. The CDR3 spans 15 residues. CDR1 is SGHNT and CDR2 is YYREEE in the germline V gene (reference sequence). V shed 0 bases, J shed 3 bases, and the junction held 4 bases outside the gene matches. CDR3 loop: CASSLGPSGVYEQYF. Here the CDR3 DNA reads TGTGCCAGCAGCTTGGGGCCTAGCGGGGTCTACGAGCAGTACTTC. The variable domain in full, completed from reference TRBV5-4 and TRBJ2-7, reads ETGVTQSPTHLIKTRGQQVTLRCSSQSGHNTVSWYQQALGQGPQFIFQYYREEENGRGNFPPRFSGLQFPNYSSELNVNALELDDSALYLCASSLGPSGVYEQYFGPGTRLTVT.

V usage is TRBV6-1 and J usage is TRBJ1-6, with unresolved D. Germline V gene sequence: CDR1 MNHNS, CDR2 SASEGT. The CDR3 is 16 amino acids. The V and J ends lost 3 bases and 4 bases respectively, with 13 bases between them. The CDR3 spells CASSESRELYNSPLHF. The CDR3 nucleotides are TGTGCCAGCAGTGAGTCTCGGGAATTATATAATTCACCCCTCCACTTT.

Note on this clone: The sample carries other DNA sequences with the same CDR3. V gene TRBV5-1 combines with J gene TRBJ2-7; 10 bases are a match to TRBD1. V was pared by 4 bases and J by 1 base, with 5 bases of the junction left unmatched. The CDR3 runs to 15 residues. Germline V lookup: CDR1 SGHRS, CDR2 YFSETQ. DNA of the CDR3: TGCGCCAGCAGCGTGGGACAGGGGCTATCCTACGAGCAGTACTTC. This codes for CASSVGQGLSYEQYF.

The CDR3 region is CASSVKQGSSYEQYF. CDR3 coding DNA: TGTGCCAGCAGTGTTAAACAGGGATCCTCCTACGAGCAGTACTTC. The J gene is TRBJ2-7, the V gene TRBV6-1; a possible D gene is TRBD1 (6 bases). The germline V gene encodes CDR1 MNHNS and CDR2 SASEGT. Trimming removed 4 bases at V and 0 bases at J, with 13 bases between. The CDR3 covers 15 residues.

The CDR3 region is CASSLGRGVFNEQFF. CDR3 coding DNA: TGTGCCAGCAGCTTGGGCCGGGGAGTCTTCAATGAGCAGTTCTTC. J is TRBJ2-1 and V is TRBV5-6; D might be TRBD2 (5 bases). This CDR3 is built from 15 residues. Trimming stripped 0 bases from V and 6 bases from J, with 13 bases between. Germline CDR1 is SGHDT and CDR2 is YYEEEE.

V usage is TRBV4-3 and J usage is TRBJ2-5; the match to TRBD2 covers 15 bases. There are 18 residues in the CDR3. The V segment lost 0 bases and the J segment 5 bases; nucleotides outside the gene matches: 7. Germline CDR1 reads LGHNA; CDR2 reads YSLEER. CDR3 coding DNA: TGCGCCAGCAGCCAAGAAAGGACTAGCGGGGGGGTAGGGGAGACCCAGTACTTC. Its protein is CASSQERTSGGVGETQYF.

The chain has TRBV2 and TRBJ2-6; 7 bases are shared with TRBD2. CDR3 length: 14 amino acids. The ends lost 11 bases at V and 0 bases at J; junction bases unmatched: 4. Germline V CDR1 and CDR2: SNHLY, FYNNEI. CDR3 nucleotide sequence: TGTGCCCGTTCGGGGGGCTCTGGGGCCAACGTCCTGACTTTC. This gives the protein CARSGGSGANVLTF.

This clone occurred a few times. Here the CDR3 reads CASSLDPRDRGENTEAFF. The CDR3 DNA follows: TGTGCCAGCAGCTTAGATCCCCGGGACAGGGGGGAGAACACTGAAGCTTTCTTT. The genes are TRBV11-3 and TRBJ1-1; 11 bases fit TRBD1. CDR1 is SGHNT, CDR2 YENEEA, per germline. With 0 bases clipped from V and 1 base from J, the junction kept 7 bases outside the gene matches. The CDR3 sequence is 18 residues long.

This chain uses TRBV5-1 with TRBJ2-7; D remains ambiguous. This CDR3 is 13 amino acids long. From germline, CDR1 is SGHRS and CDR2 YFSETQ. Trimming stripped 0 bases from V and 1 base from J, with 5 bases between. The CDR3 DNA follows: TGCGCCAGCAGCTTGGCCAGTTCCTACGAGCAGTACTTC. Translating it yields CASSLASSYEQYF.

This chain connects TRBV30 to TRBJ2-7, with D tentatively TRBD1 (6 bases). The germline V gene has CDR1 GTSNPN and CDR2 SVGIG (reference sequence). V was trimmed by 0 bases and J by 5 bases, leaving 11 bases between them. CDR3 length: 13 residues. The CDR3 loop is CAWSVGAGDEQYF. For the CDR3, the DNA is TGTGCCTGGAGTGTAGGGGCAGGGGACGAGCAGTACTTC.

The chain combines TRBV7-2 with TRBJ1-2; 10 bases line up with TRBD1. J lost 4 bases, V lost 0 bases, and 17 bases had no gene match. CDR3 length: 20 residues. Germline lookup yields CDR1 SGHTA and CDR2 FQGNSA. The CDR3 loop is CASSLAILGTGDLRGYGYTF. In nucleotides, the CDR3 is TGTGCCAGCAGCTTAGCTATCCTGGGGACAGGGGATCTACGTGGCTATGGCTACACCTTC.

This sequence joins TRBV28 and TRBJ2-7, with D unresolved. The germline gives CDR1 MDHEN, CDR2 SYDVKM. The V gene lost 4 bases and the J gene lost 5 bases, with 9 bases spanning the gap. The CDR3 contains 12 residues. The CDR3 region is CASSYGSNEQYF. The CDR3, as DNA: TGTGCCAGCAGTTATGGTAGCAACGAGCAGTACTTC.

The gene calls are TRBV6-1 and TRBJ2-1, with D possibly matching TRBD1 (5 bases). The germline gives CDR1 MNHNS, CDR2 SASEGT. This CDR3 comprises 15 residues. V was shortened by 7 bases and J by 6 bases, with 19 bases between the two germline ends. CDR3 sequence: CASTLLADTGNEQFF. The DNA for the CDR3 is TGTGCCAGCACTCTCCTGGCGGACACCGGCAATGAGCAGTTCTTC.

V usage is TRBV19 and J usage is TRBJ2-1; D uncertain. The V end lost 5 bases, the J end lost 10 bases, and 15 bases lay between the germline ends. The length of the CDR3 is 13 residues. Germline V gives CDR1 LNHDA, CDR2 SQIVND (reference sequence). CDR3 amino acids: CASSPRPSQEQFF. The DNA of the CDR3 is TGTGCCAGTAGTCCCCGCCCCTCGCAGGAGCAGTTCTTC.

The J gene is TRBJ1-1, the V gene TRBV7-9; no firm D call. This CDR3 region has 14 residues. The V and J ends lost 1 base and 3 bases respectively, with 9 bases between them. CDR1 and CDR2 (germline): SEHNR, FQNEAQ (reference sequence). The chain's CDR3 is CASSLGWRDTEAFF. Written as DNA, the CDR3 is TGTGCCAGCAGCTTAGGATGGAGGGACACTGAAGCTTTCTTT.

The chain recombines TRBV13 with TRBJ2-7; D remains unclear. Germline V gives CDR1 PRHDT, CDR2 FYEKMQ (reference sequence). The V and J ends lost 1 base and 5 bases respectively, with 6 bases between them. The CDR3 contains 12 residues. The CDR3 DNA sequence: TGTGCCAGCAGCTTAGCACGGGACGAGCAGTACTTC. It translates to CASSLARDEQYF.

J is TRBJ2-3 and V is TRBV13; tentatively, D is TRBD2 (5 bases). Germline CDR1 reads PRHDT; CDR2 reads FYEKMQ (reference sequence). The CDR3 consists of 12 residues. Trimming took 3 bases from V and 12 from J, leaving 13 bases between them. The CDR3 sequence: CASSFPRDSQYF. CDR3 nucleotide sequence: TGTGCCAGCAGCTTCCCCCGGGATTCCCAGTATTTT.

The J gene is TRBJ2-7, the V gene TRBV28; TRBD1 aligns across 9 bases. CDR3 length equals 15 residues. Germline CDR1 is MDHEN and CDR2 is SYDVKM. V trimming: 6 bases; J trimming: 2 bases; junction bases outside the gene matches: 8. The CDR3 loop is CASSYGTGSPYEQYF. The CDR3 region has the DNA TGTGCCAGCAGCTACGGGACAGGGTCCCCCTACGAGCAGTACTTC.

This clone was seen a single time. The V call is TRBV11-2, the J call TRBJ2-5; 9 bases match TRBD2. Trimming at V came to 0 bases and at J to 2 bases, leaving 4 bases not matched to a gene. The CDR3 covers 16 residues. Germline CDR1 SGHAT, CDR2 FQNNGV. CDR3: CASSLDPAGGQETQYF. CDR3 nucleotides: TGTGCCAGCAGCTTAGATCCCGCGGGGGGGCAAGAGACCCAGTACTTC.

The CDR3 DNA reads TGCAGCGTTGTGACGGGACACTCCTACGAGCAGTACTTC. Amino acids: CSVVTGHSYEQYF. The chain is built from TRBV29-1 and TRBJ2-7; TRBD1 might be the D (6 bases). CDR1 is SQVTM, CDR2 ANQGSEA, per germline. Trimming left V 4 bases short and J 0 bases short, with 10 bases between. This CDR3 spans 13 amino acids.

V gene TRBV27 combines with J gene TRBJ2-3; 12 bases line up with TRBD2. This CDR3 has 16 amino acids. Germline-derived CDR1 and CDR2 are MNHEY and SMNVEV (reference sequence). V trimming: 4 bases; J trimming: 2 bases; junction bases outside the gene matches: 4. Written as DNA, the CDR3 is TGTGCCAGCAGTTCCTGGACTAGCGGGAACACAGATACGCAGTATTTT. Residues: CASSSWTSGNTDTQYF.